This T cell receptor (beta chain) was profiled in a study of T cell repertoires in cytomegalovirus infection (dated by TCRdb to between 2017 and 2020). Concerning the study at large: Peptide stimulations targeted recently identified HLA-C-restricted CMV epitopes, whose presentation resists viral immunomodulation, together with well-studied HLA-B-restricted epitopes. Because public TCR beta signatures pointed to carriage of CMV infection together with the matching HLA type, the HLA type of each donor mattered for the analysis. Paper-wide results and their limitations: In the ex vivo response, HLA-C-restricted CMV-specific TCR beta clonotypes were dominant, and in two of eight donors the single most frequent clonotype came from this HLA-C-restricted group. In both this cohort and an independent roughly 330-donor cohort, the cumulative frequency of public TCR beta family members distinguished carriers of CMV infection plus the relevant HLA type.

Read against the paper, the sample's treatment or condition label means: in vitro stimulation with specific CMV peptide epitopes to enrich CMV-specific T cells. Sequenced using an Illumina HiSeq 1500. Starting from the raw public reads, TCRdb applied fastp trimming at Q25, assembled clones with MiXCR and retained in-frame beta chains. All rows with the same CDR3 protein become a single entry with the most common DNA and genes. For this sample the table gives 450,000 to 600,000 distinct CDR3 sequences, of which under 45% were detected only once. Around two fifths of the sample rests with the top ten. In regard to this clonotype: What this receptor recognizes is not known. It has no much larger one-base neighbor in the sample; base qualities were not kept.

V sheds 6 bases and J sheds 3 bases, leaving 11 bases between their ends. The CDR3 spans 13 residues, from the cysteine through the phenylalanine. The kept DNA is CDR3 alone, 39 bases in frame from the first base. The clonotype comes from a human donor in good health (CMV status not recorded). Some clones in this sample may be carry-over from other donors' samples. The starting material was cultured PBMCs, obtained from culture after CMV antigen stimulation. This receptor chain uses TRBV12-3 or TRBV12-4 and TRBJ1-1; the D region possibly corresponds to TRBD1 (5 bases align). For the CDR3, the sequence is CASRTGGDTEAFF. The DNA sequence follows: TGTGCCAGCAGAACGGGAGGGGACACTGAAGCTTTCTTT.